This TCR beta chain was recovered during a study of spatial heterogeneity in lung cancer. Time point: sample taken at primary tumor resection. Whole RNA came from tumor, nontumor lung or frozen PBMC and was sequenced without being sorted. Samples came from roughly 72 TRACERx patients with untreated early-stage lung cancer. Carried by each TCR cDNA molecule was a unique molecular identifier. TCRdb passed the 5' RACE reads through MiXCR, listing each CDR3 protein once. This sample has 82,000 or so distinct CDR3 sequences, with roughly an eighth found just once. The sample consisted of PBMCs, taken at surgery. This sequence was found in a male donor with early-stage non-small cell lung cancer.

CDR3 region: CASSLRDTSTDTQYF. CDR3 coding DNA: TGTGCCAGCAGCCTCCGGGACACGAGCACAGATACGCAGTATTTT. This chain joins TRBV7-9 and TRBJ2-3; D is perhaps TRBD1 (6 bases). The V and J ends lost 5 bases and 0 bases respectively, with 12 bases between them. The CDR3 consists of 15 residues. The germline V gene has CDR1 SEHNR and CDR2 FQNEAQ (reference sequence).